The rows below give T cell receptor beta chains drawn from one sample of a study of blood T cell repertoires in COVID-19. Assay used: immunoSEQ multiplex PCR; TCRdb lists only in-frame clones, some missing. Of 200,000 to 250,000 clones in the sample, about four fifths were seen once. The sample consisted of PBMCs or T cells enriched from blood (not recorded which). The receptor set was obtained from a man aged 55 to 70 who had recovered from COVID-19. Both conserved end residues are part of each CDR3. A D gene is named only where the DNA matches it firmly. Rows give clone size only sometimes, using once, few, many, or a class for an expanded clone.

d_gene: TRBD1; v_gene: TRBV15; j_gene: TRBJ1-5; abundance: NA; CDR3aa: CATSRDYGDSQPQHF; CDR3nt: TGTGCCACCAGCAGAGATTATGGGGACAGTCAGCCCCAGCATTTT
d_gene: NA; v_gene: TRBV7-2; j_gene: TRBJ2-1; abundance: NA; CDR3aa: CASSLEASARGEQFF; CDR3nt: TGTGCCAGCAGCTTAGAGGCTAGCGCGCGGGGTGAGCAGTTCTTC
d_gene: NA; v_gene: TRBV15; j_gene: TRBJ2-4; abundance: NA; CDR3aa: CATSRDLSGTPQAKNIQYF; CDR3nt: TGTGCCACCAGCAGAGATCTAAGTGGGACACCCCAAGCCAAAAACATTCAGTACTTC
d_gene: NA; v_gene: TRBV10-1; j_gene: TRBJ1-5; abundance: many; CDR3aa: CASSTGSQPQHF; CDR3nt: TGCGCCAGCAGTACAGGGTCTCAGCCCCAGCATTTT
d_gene: TRBD2; v_gene: TRBV7-8; j_gene: TRBJ2-7; abundance: NA; CDR3aa: CASSPRTSGAYEQYF; CDR3nt: TGTGCCAGCAGCCCAAGGACTAGCGGGGCCTACGAGCAGTACTTC
d_gene: NA; v_gene: TRBV21-1; j_gene: TRBJ2-7; abundance: NA; CDR3aa: CASSKRQASYEQYF; CDR3nt: TGTGCCAGCAGCAAAAGACAGGCCTCCTACGAGCAGTACTTC
d_gene: NA; v_gene: TRBV19; j_gene: TRBJ2-5; abundance: NA; CDR3aa: CASTTDRGETQYF; CDR3nt: TGTGCCAGTACCACGGACCGGGGAGAGACCCAGTACTTC
d_gene: NA; v_gene: TRBV6-1; j_gene: TRBJ2-2; abundance: NA; CDR3aa: CASSEAFITANTGELFF; CDR3nt: TGTGCCAGCAGTGAAGCGTTCATAACTGCGAACACCGGGGAGCTGTTTTTT
d_gene: TRBD1; v_gene: TRBV19; j_gene: TRBJ1-2; abundance: NA; CDR3aa: CASSKGGADNYGYTF; CDR3nt: TGTGCCAGTAGTAAAGGGGGCGCCGACAACTATGGCTACACCTTC
d_gene: TRBD1; v_gene: TRBV7-9; j_gene: TRBJ1-2; abundance: NA; CDR3aa: CASSSTGGKGSGYTF; CDR3nt: TGTGCCAGCAGTTCCACAGGGGGAAAAGGGTCCGGCTACACCTTC
d_gene: NA; v_gene: TRBV2; j_gene: TRBJ1-1; abundance: NA; CDR3aa: CASSEGGRGEAFF; CDR3nt: TGTGCCAGCAGTGAAGGGGGTAGGGGGGAAGCTTTCTTT
d_gene: TRBD2; v_gene: TRBV6-1; j_gene: TRBJ2-6; abundance: NA; CDR3aa: CASSALAGGSGANVLTF; CDR3nt: TGTGCCAGCAGTGCTCTAGCGGGGGGGTCAGGGGCCAACGTCCTGACTTTC
d_gene: NA; v_gene: TRBV6-5; j_gene: TRBJ2-7; abundance: NA; CDR3aa: CASTLTGRYEQYF; CDR3nt: TGTGCCAGCACCCTGACAGGGAGGTACGAGCAGTACTTC
d_gene: NA; v_gene: TRBV9; j_gene: TRBJ2-3; abundance: NA; CDR3aa: CASSVRASGTDTQYF; CDR3nt: TGTGCCAGCAGCGTACGGGCTAGCGGCACAGATACGCAGTATTTT
d_gene: TRBD1; v_gene: TRBV19; j_gene: TRBJ2-2; abundance: NA; CDR3aa: CATRQGEGTGELFF; CDR3nt: TGTGCCACCAGACAGGGGGAAGGTACCGGGGAGCTGTTTTTT
d_gene: TRBD1; v_gene: TRBV29-1; j_gene: TRBJ2-3; abundance: NA; CDR3aa: CSVGTGGTTDTQYF; CDR3nt: TGCAGCGTTGGGACAGGGGGAACCACAGATACGCAGTATTTT
d_gene: NA; v_gene: TRBV19; j_gene: TRBJ2-3; abundance: NA; CDR3aa: CASTNTDTDTQYF; CDR3nt: TGTGCCAGTACCAACACCGACACAGATACGCAGTATTTT
d_gene: TRBD1; v_gene: TRBV6-5; j_gene: TRBJ1-1; abundance: NA; CDR3aa: CASRRDRTNTEAFF; CDR3nt: TGTGCCAGCAGACGGGACAGGACGAACACTGAAGCTTTCTTT
d_gene: NA; v_gene: TRBV24-1; j_gene: TRBJ2-3; abundance: NA; CDR3aa: CATSGGTSTDTQYF; CDR3nt: TGTGCCACCAGCGGGGGAACTAGCACAGATACGCAGTATTTT
d_gene: NA; v_gene: TRBV27; j_gene: TRBJ1-4; abundance: NA; CDR3aa: CASRTRQATNEKLFF; CDR3nt: TGTGCCAGCAGAACCAGACAGGCAACTAATGAAAAACTGTTTTTT
d_gene: NA; v_gene: TRBV7-9; j_gene: TRBJ1-1; abundance: NA; CDR3aa: CASSLGGAGLGTEAFF; CDR3nt: TGTGCCAGCAGCTTAGGAGGCGCGGGGTTGGGCACTGAAGCTTTCTTT
d_gene: TRBD2; v_gene: TRBV9; j_gene: TRBJ2-7; abundance: NA; CDR3aa: CASSLTSSGGVEQYF; CDR3nt: TGTGCCAGCAGCCTCACCTCTAGCGGGGGGGTAGAGCAGTACTTC
d_gene: TRBD1; v_gene: TRBV5-1; j_gene: TRBJ1-6; abundance: few; CDR3aa: CASSLAPQGVDSPLHF; CDR3nt: TGCGCCAGCAGCTTGGCCCCCCAGGGGGTGGATTCACCCCTCCACTTT
d_gene: NA; v_gene: TRBV11-2; j_gene: TRBJ2-7; abundance: few; CDR3aa: CASSTTGLPSYEQYF; CDR3nt: TGTGCCAGCAGCACCACGGGGTTGCCCTCCTACGAGCAGTACTTC
d_gene: NA; v_gene: TRBV6-6; j_gene: TRBJ1-2; abundance: NA; CDR3aa: CASSGRVGYTF; CDR3nt: TGTGCCAGCAGTGGCAGGGTTGGCTACACCTTC
d_gene: NA; v_gene: TRBV19; j_gene: TRBJ1-1; abundance: NA; CDR3aa: CASSMSPGEQTEAFF; CDR3nt: TGTGCCAGTAGTATGAGTCCAGGGGAGCAAACTGAAGCTTTCTTT
d_gene: NA; v_gene: TRBV7-9; j_gene: TRBJ2-3; abundance: NA; CDR3aa: CASSPSTQLTLDTQYF; CDR3nt: TGTGCCAGCAGCCCAAGCACACAGCTGACCTTAGATACGCAGTATTTT
d_gene: NA; v_gene: TRBV4-3; j_gene: TRBJ2-5; abundance: NA; CDR3aa: CASSPGLSGTQYF; CDR3nt: TGCGCCAGCAGCCCCGGATTATCGGGGACCCAGTACTTC
d_gene: NA; v_gene: TRBV3-1/TRBV3-2; j_gene: TRBJ1-2; abundance: NA; CDR3aa: CASSQDPSAPRRSGYTF; CDR3nt: TGTGCCAGCAGCCAAGATCCGTCAGCCCCAAGGAGGTCTGGCTACACCTTC
d_gene: TRBD1; v_gene: TRBV30; j_gene: TRBJ1-2; abundance: NA; CDR3aa: CAWSRRQGANYGYTF; CDR3nt: TGTGCCTGGAGCAGGCGACAGGGGGCGAACTATGGCTACACCTTC
d_gene: TRBD1; v_gene: TRBV19; j_gene: TRBJ2-1; abundance: NA; CDR3aa: CASSIEGTVYTYNEQFF; CDR3nt: TGTGCCAGTAGTATAGAAGGGACAGTTTACACCTACAATGAGCAGTTCTTC
d_gene: TRBD1; v_gene: TRBV5-1; j_gene: TRBJ1-6; abundance: NA; CDR3aa: CASSLAVGQGDSPLHF; CDR3nt: TGCGCCAGCAGCTTGGCAGTAGGACAGGGTGATTCACCCCTCCACTTT
d_gene: TRBD1; v_gene: TRBV11-3; j_gene: TRBJ1-1; abundance: NA; CDR3aa: CASSQGQGTEAFF; CDR3nt: TGTGCCAGCAGCCAAGGACAGGGCACTGAAGCTTTCTTT
d_gene: TRBD1; v_gene: TRBV7-9; j_gene: TRBJ1-4; abundance: NA; CDR3aa: CASSLGLGQDNEKLFF; CDR3nt: TGTGCCAGCAGCTTAGGTTTGGGACAGGATAATGAAAAACTGTTTTTT
d_gene: NA; v_gene: TRBV19; j_gene: TRBJ1-1; abundance: NA; CDR3aa: CASSIQGYNTEAFF; CDR3nt: TGTGCCAGTAGTATCCAGGGGTACAACACTGAAGCTTTCTTT
d_gene: NA; v_gene: TRBV30; j_gene: TRBJ1-6; abundance: NA; CDR3aa: CAWSGEYNSPLHF; CDR3nt: TGTGCCTGGAGTGGAGAATATAATTCACCCCTCCACTTT
d_gene: TRBD1; v_gene: TRBV18; j_gene: TRBJ2-2; abundance: NA; CDR3aa: CASSPQGARDTGELFF; CDR3nt: TGTGCCAGCTCACCGCAGGGGGCGCGGGACACCGGGGAGCTGTTTTTT
d_gene: NA; v_gene: TRBV5-1; j_gene: TRBJ1-4; abundance: NA; CDR3aa: CASSFGPQGSWEKLFF; CDR3nt: TGCGCCAGCAGCTTCGGCCCCCAGGGGAGTTGGGAAAAACTGTTTTTT
d_gene: TRBD1; v_gene: TRBV20-1; j_gene: TRBJ2-4; abundance: NA; CDR3aa: CSASTGVPKNIQYF; CDR3nt: TGCAGTGCTAGTACAGGGGTGCCCAAAAACATTCAGTACTTC
d_gene: NA; v_gene: TRBV7-9; j_gene: TRBJ2-2; abundance: few; CDR3aa: CASPLDRNTGELFF; CDR3nt: TGTGCCAGCCCTCTGGACAGGAACACCGGGGAGCTGTTTTTT
d_gene: NA; v_gene: TRBV13; j_gene: TRBJ2-1; abundance: NA; CDR3aa: CASSLGKGGALREQFF; CDR3nt: TGTGCCAGCAGCTTAGGCAAAGGGGGGGCTCTCAGGGAGCAGTTCTTC
d_gene: TRBD1; v_gene: TRBV19; j_gene: TRBJ1-5; abundance: NA; CDR3aa: CASRTGTHNSNQPQHF; CDR3nt: TGTGCCAGCCGGACAGGGACACACAATAGCAATCAGCCCCAGCATTTT
d_gene: NA; v_gene: TRBV18; j_gene: TRBJ2-7; abundance: NA; CDR3aa: CASSPWAGSYEQYF; CDR3nt: TGTGCCAGCTCACCCTGGGCAGGATCCTACGAGCAGTACTTC
d_gene: NA; v_gene: TRBV5-5; j_gene: TRBJ1-2; abundance: NA; CDR3aa: CASSQKLENYGYTF; CDR3nt: TGTGCCAGCAGTCAAAAGCTAGAGAACTATGGCTACACCTTC
d_gene: TRBD1; v_gene: TRBV9; j_gene: TRBJ1-2; abundance: NA; CDR3aa: CASSQSSPGGRVNYGYTF; CDR3nt: TGTGCCAGCAGCCAATCGTCTCCAGGGGGCAGGGTCAACTATGGCTACACCTTC
d_gene: TRBD1; v_gene: TRBV25-1; j_gene: TRBJ2-7; abundance: once; CDR3aa: CASRGQGTYEQYF; CDR3nt: TGTGCCAGCAGGGGACAGGGCACCTACGAGCAGTACTTC
d_gene: TRBD1; v_gene: TRBV10-3; j_gene: TRBJ1-5; abundance: NA; CDR3aa: CAISASTGTGDQPQHF; CDR3nt: TGTGCCATCAGCGCATCCACCGGGACAGGGGATCAGCCCCAGCATTTT
d_gene: NA; v_gene: TRBV7-9; j_gene: TRBJ1-6; abundance: NA; CDR3aa: CASSLERDSPLHF; CDR3nt: TGTGCCAGCAGCTTAGAGAGGGATTCACCCCTCCACTTT
d_gene: TRBD1; v_gene: TRBV7-9; j_gene: TRBJ2-3; abundance: NA; CDR3aa: CASSVSDSRQGTQYF; CDR3nt: TGTGCCAGCAGCGTTAGCGATAGTCGACAGGGAACGCAGTATTTT
d_gene: NA; v_gene: TRBV7-3; j_gene: TRBJ2-7; abundance: NA; CDR3aa: CASSFFNEQYF; CDR3nt: TGTGCCAGCAGCTTCTTTAACGAGCAGTACTTC
d_gene: NA; v_gene: TRBV5-1; j_gene: TRBJ1-1; abundance: NA; CDR3aa: CASSLVAGANTEAFF; CDR3nt: TGCGCCAGCAGCTTGGTTGCGGGGGCGAACACTGAAGCTTTCTTT
d_gene: NA; v_gene: TRBV6-5; j_gene: TRBJ1-5; abundance: NA; CDR3aa: CATHRVWGGNQPQHF; CDR3nt: TGTGCCACCCACAGGGTATGGGGAGGCAATCAGCCCCAGCATTTT
d_gene: NA; v_gene: TRBV7-2; j_gene: TRBJ1-2; abundance: NA; CDR3aa: CASSLALRVNYGYTF; CDR3nt: TGTGCCAGCAGCTTAGCGCTGAGGGTGAACTATGGCTACACCTTC
d_gene: TRBD1; v_gene: TRBV7-3; j_gene: TRBJ1-2; abundance: NA; CDR3aa: CASSPGTGHYGYTF; CDR3nt: TGTGCCAGCAGCCCCGGGACAGGGCACTATGGCTACACCTTC